This TCR beta chain was recorded in a study of blood T cell repertoires in COVID-19. Study-level information: Donors in the United States, Italy and Spain gave samples during acute or convalescent COVID-19. From T cells, B-cell-depleted T cells, or PBMCs came the material, which was cDNA or gDNA.

Germline CDR1 is LGHNA and CDR2 is YSLEER. The length of the CDR3 is 15 residues. V was pared by 4 bases and J by 4 bases, with 15 bases between. As processed by the authors: Estimates of nucleated cell counts were drawn from the amplification of reference gene primers. Assay used: immunoSEQ multiplex PCR; TCRdb lists only in-frame clones, some missing. That table gives V, J and clone size, and the DNA gave D and trimming. The repertoire has roughly 150,000 clones, about 81% of them found once; the top ten carry 11%. This clonotype was obtained from a human donor in a cohort sampled during active COVID-19. V gene TRBV4-3 combines with J gene TRBJ2-3; tentative D call: TRBD1 (5 bases). Sequenced material: peripheral blood. CDR3: CASSRAHGAPDTQYF. The CDR3 nucleotides read TGCGCCAGCAGCCGGGCACATGGGGCGCCAGATACGCAGTATTTT.